What follows is one T cell receptor beta chain and its context. It has no known antigen specificity. Base-call qualities are not available, and no considerably larger clone is one nucleotide away. The collaborating institutions used their own protocols to collect whole blood in K2EDTA tubes. For TCRbeta analysis, collaborator samples were shipped as frozen whole blood, as isolated PBMCs, or as DNA extracted from either sample type. TCRbeta CDR3 regions were amplified from genomic DNA by means of the immunoSEQ Assay, a bias-controlled multiplex PCR. The published analysis was carried out like this. Within the assay, amplification of reference gene primers was used to estimate how many nucleated cells each sample contained. Sequence reads were collapsed and filtered to measure the absolute abundance of every unique TCRbeta CDR3 rearrangement. For each sample, productive Simpson clonality was calculated as the square root of Simpson's diversity index over productive rearrangements. TCRdb carries this immuneACCESS record with in-frame sequences only. Its versions omit some clonotypes, under half of them owing to an unresolved V gene in the studies checked, with the rest unexplained. The D gene and trimming were derived from the DNA, and the V and J assignments and clone size from that table. Recorded for this sample are about 42,000 clones; about 77% of them occurred a single time. 25% to 35% of the sample belongs to the ten largest clones.

This entry is derived from a study of blood T cell repertoires in COVID-19 (dated by TCRdb to about 2020). Background on the whole study: Collaborator samples came from the United States, Italy and Spain and covered acute and convalescent phases of COVID-19. The prospective study material was composed of cDNA or gDNA derived from T cells, B-cell-depleted T cells, or PBMCs. Subjects who had been exposed to COVID-19, were actively infected with it, or had recovered from it provided the deeply sampled blood TCRbeta repertoires that made up the dataset. A freely available public database, intended as a resource for researchers studying the immune response to SARS-CoV-2, is where the repertoires were released. The samples were drawn from two sources: the first 160 participants of the ongoing ImmuneRACE study, and over 1,000 subjects contributed by 6 global collaborators. Sample metadata almost always included a de-identified subject ID, COVID-19 status, age in years and sex. Where HLA class I and class II types were available, the types were taken from metadata supplied by the sample provider, not from assay-based typing. Here is what the overall study found, with its caveats: The amount of clinical and demographic metadata varied by source and participant and was provided uncurated.

The CDR3, from cysteine to phenylalanine, totals 16 residues. Only the CDR3 DNA is retained, 48 bases long and in frame from the first base. The germline V gene supplies CDR1 SGHTA and CDR2 FQGNSA. V and J are truncated by 2 bases and 2 bases respectively, leaving an intervening sequence of 15 bases. The sequence was collected from a woman in her 70s with acute or convalescent COVID-19. Sequenced input: peripheral blood. The chain couples TRBV7-2 to TRBJ1-2; TRBD1 might be the D gene, on 6 matching bases. The CDR3 amino acid sequence is: CASSLFGTGTNYGYTF. In nucleotide form, the sequence is TGTGCCAGCAGCTTATTCGGTACAGGGACCAACTATGGCTACACCTTC.